This T cell receptor beta chain was captured in a study of blood T cell repertoires in COVID-19. Recovered participants had two consecutive negative NP/OP PCR tests, healthcare professional clearance, or symptom resolution. TCRdb's table, derived via immunoSEQ multiplex PCR, lists solely in-frame clones and lacks some. The data show 300,000 to 400,000 clones, with around 89% seen just once and 0.9% to 1.1% held by the top ten. From germline, CDR1 is LNHNV and CDR2 YYDKDF (reference sequence). V lost 0 bases and J 2 bases, leaving 8 bases between the germline ends. This CDR3 has 15 amino acids. The chain couples TRBV15 to TRBJ1-5; no firm D call. The sequence came from a man between 18 and 35 years old who had recovered from COVID-19. The sample comprised PBMCs or T cells enriched from blood (not recorded which). The CDR3 DNA sequence: TGTGCCACCAGCAGAGATGTGGGCGGCAATCAGCCCCAGCATTTT. Translation gives CATSRDVGGNQPQHF.